This entry describes one T cell receptor beta chain. Per the authors' pipeline: Reference gene primers were amplified, and this amplification served to estimate nucleated cell counts. Sequenced by immunoSEQ multiplex PCR; TCRdb stores in-frame clones only, minus some. V, J and clone size were drawn from that table, and D and trimming were deduced from the DNA. The table includes fewer than 150,000 clones, around 85% detected once. Germline V lookup: CDR1 MGHRA, CDR2 YSYEKL. The V end was cut by 0 bases, the J end by 8 bases, with 19 bases between. The CDR3 has 16 amino acids. This specimen belongs to a study of blood T cell repertoires in COVID-19. Study information: From T cells, B-cell-depleted T cells, or PBMCs came the material, which was cDNA or gDNA.

This TCR came from a man over 45 with acute or convalescent COVID-19. The genes are TRBV4-1 and TRBJ1-2; perhaps TRBD1 as D (6 bases). The sample consisted of peripheral blood. The CDR3 nucleotides are TGCGCCAGCAGCCAAGATGTTACAGGGAGTACTTTGGGCTACACCTTC. As protein: CASSQDVTGSTLGYTF.